This T cell receptor (beta chain) was captured by sequencing in a study of CD8+ T cells in alopecia areata. Treatment of the sample: oral pan-JAK inhibitor, 5-10 mg twice daily. It was from alopecia areata patients that lesional scalp punch biopsies and peripheral blood were collected. This clone was seen just once. RNA extraction was followed by reverse transcription into cDNA, which acted as the sequencing template. Sequencing was performed with immunoSEQ multiplex PCR; in TCRdb, only in-frame clones are kept and a portion is missing. The sample yields a few hundred thousand clones, 45% to 70% seen once. The trim removed 0 bases at V and 5 bases at J, leaving 4 bases unmatched. The CDR3 loop spans 15 amino acids. The germline CDR1 and CDR2 sequences are MNHEY and SVGAGI.

The source of this sequence is a human donor with alopecia areata. The chain couples TRBV6-5 to TRBJ2-7; 10 positions match TRBD1. Sequenced here: CD4+ T cells sorted from blood, sampled at roughly week 52, from a patient treated with tofacitinib. The CDR3 DNA sequence: TGTGCCAGCAGTTACTCTTGGACAGGGGGAGACGAGCAGTACTTC. Protein product: CASSYSWTGGDEQYF.